The T cell receptor (beta chain) under discussion was sequenced for a study of identical twins. Overall study results and limits: Twins shared out-of-frame alpha sequences with excess low generation probability. Invariant T cells like MAIT and iNKT could partly confound the zero-insertion analyses.

In regard to this clonotype: The antigen is not known.

Each donor was a healthy Caucasian. TCRdb fed the 5' RACE reads into MiXCR, producing one record per CDR3 protein. The sample consists of around 530,000 distinct CDR3 sequences, around 15% of them appearing once. Germline V gives CDR1 MNHEY, CDR2 SMNVEV (reference sequence). Losses at the gene ends were 3 bases for V and 5 bases for J; bases not matched to a gene: 8. This CDR3 is built from 16 residues. These data also featured in a second study, about yellow fever vaccine responses in identical twins.

This sequence originates from a woman between 18 and 30 years old in good health. Sequenced input: CD4+ T cells sorted from blood. The J gene is TRBJ2-5, the V gene TRBV27, with 11 bases identical to TRBD1. The CDR3 nucleotides are TGTGCCAGCAGTTTGGGGACAGGGGGAGGCTATGAGACCCAGTACTTC. Translation gives CASSLGTGGGYETQYF.